The 32 T cell receptor beta chains presented below share a single source sample, sequenced in a study of shared clonotypes between healthy human individuals. Positively selected for CCR7, the CD45RO-negative cells used as naive CD8 cells excluded terminally differentiated effector memory CD45RA+ cells. The protocol was immunoSEQ multiplex PCR, while the TCRdb copy is restricted to in-frame clones and leaves out a portion. The table has around 600,000 clones, 95% to 98% seen once. Source material: naive CD8+ T cells sorted from blood. The source is a young man in good health.

J is TRBJ1-2 and V is TRBV2; no reliable D call. Between the trimmed V and J ends, which lost 1 base and 4 bases, there was a span of 13 bases. Germline lookup yields CDR1 SNHLY and CDR2 FYNNEI. This CDR3 has 15 residues. CDR3 sequence: CASSEDLAVLYGYTF. Written as DNA, the CDR3 is TGTGCCAGCAGTGAAGACCTGGCAGTCCTCTATGGCTACACCTTC.

The chain joins TRBV5-1 to TRBJ2-1; D not resolved. Per the germline V gene, CDR1 is SGHRS and CDR2 is YFSETQ. The CDR3 runs 15 residues. V dropped 7 bases and J dropped 0 bases, with 14 bases sitting between them. The CDR3 reads CASRWASVSYNEQFF. For the CDR3, the DNA is TGCGCCAGCCGCTGGGCGTCCGTCTCCTACAATGAGCAGTTCTTC.

The chain has TRBV5-6 and TRBJ2-7; 11 bases fit TRBD1. The CDR3 is 14 residues long. Germline assignment: CDR1 SGHDT and CDR2 YYEEEE. The junction had 4 bases not matched to a gene; V was cut back by 4 bases and J by 4 bases. CDR3 loop: CASSRGTGGYEQYF. CDR3 in DNA: TGTGCCAGCAGCCGCGGGACAGGGGGGTACGAGCAGTACTTC.

This chain uses TRBV7-8 with TRBJ2-2; 11 positions agree with TRBD2. The CDR3 contains 16 residues. J was trimmed by 7 bases and V by 5 bases; bases with no gene match: 9. Germline V lookup: CDR1 SGHVS, CDR2 FQNEAQ. This CDR3 reads CASSNSGRAKVGELFF. In nucleotides, the CDR3 is TGTGCCAGCAGCAATAGCGGGAGGGCCAAGGTCGGGGAGCTGTTTTTT.

Only one count was recorded for this clone. V usage is TRBV10-3 and J usage is TRBJ1-2; the match to TRBD1 covers 8 bases. V lost 10 bases to trimming and J lost 0 bases; unmatched junction nucleotides: 7. Germline V gene sequence: CDR1 ENHRY, CDR2 SYGVKD. The CDR3 covers 14 residues. DNA for the CDR3: TGTGCCACCGAAGGACAGGGAGCTAACTATGGCTACACCTTC. This codes for CATEGQGANYGYTF.

The J gene is TRBJ2-5, the V gene TRBV25-1; 13 bases agree with TRBD2. Germline-derived CDR1 and CDR2 are MGHDK and SYGVNS. The J segment lost 5 bases and the V segment lost 1 base, leaving 4 bases of the junction unmatched. The length of the CDR3 is 16 residues. The DNA of the CDR3 is TGTGCCAGCAGTGAATTACTAGCGGGAGGGGGGGAGACCCAGTACTTC. Its protein is CASSELLAGGGETQYF.

Points on this clone: Sequence at one end of the junction differs from germline and may be a read error. V usage is TRBV9 and J usage is TRBJ2-7; possibly TRBD2 for D (5 bases). Per the germline V gene, CDR1 is SGDLS and CDR2 is YYNGEE. The CDR3 is 12 residues long. In DNA, the CDR3 is TGTGCCAGCAGCGTAGATGGAGAACTAGTAAGCTTC. This codes for CASSVDGELVSF. Supplemented by reference TRBV9 and TRBJ2-7, the full variable domain reads DSGVTQTPKHLITATGQRVTLRCSPRSGDLSVYWYQQSLDQGLQFLIQYYNGEERAKGNILERFSAQQFPDLHSELNLSSLELGDSALYFCASSVDGELVSFGPGTRLTVT.

Here the CDR3 DNA reads TGTGCCAGCGGTAGAACTTCGGGACAGAGCTACGAGCAGTACTTC. Its translation: CASGRTSGQSYEQYF. V gene TRBV7-8 combines with J gene TRBJ2-7; 7 nucleotides agree with TRBD1. J lost 3 bases, V lost 8 bases, and 13 bases had no gene match. The CDR3 contains 15 residues. Germline assignment: CDR1 SGHVS and CDR2 FQNEAQ.

V is TRBV6-6 and J is TRBJ1-4; no firm D call. Germline values: CDR1 MNHNY, CDR2 SVGAGI (reference sequence). V shed 7 bases and J shed 4 bases, with 13 bases lying between them. The CDR3 is 14 residues long. DNA of the CDR3: TGTGCCAGCACCCCTGGGTCAGATAATGAAAAACTGTTTTTT. Translating gives CASTPGSDNEKLFF.

CDR3 region: CSAGPLLAGTTAPGSYNEQFF. For the CDR3, the DNA is TGCAGCGCTGGTCCCCTATTAGCGGGAACTACAGCCCCTGGCTCCTACAATGAGCAGTTCTTC. V is TRBV29-1 and J is TRBJ2-1; the match to TRBD2 covers 8 bases. CDR1 and CDR2 from the germline V gene are SQVTM and ANQGSEA. The CDR3 covers 21 residues. V trimming: 7 bases; J trimming: 0 bases; junction bases outside the gene matches: 26.

The V and J genes are TRBV29-1 and TRBJ2-2; D unclear. Germline loops: CDR1 SQVTM, CDR2 ANQGSEA. This CDR3 is built from 14 residues. V shed 3 bases and J shed 4 bases, with 12 bases lying between them. The CDR3 spells CSVDGAVGTGELFF. The CDR3 DNA follows: TGCAGCGTTGATGGCGCCGTCGGCACCGGGGAGCTGTTTTTT.

The J gene is TRBJ1-1, the V gene TRBV29-1; D call uncertain. The CDR3 runs 11 residues. Trimming stripped 4 bases from V and 8 bases from J, with 11 bases between. CDR1 and CDR2 from the germline V gene are SQVTM and ANQGSEA. CDR3 nucleotide sequence: TGCAGCGTTGGAAGAGGGCAGGAAGCTTTCTTT. Protein: CSVGRGQEAFF.

The chain recombines TRBV25-1 with TRBJ2-7; 14 positions agree with TRBD2. With V trimmed by 6 bases and J by 4 bases, 5 bases remained unmatched. Germline V gene lookup returns CDR1 MGHDK and CDR2 SYGVNS. CDR3 length: 15 amino acids. In DNA form, the CDR3 reads TGTGCCAGCAGCCCGGGACTAGCGGGAGTTTACGAGCAGTACTTC. Its protein is CASSPGLAGVYEQYF.

The genes are TRBV7-9 and TRBJ2-3; no clear D gene. The germline CDR1 and CDR2 sequences are SEHNR and FQNEAQ (reference sequence). There are 13 residues in the CDR3. V lost 5 bases and J 5 bases, leaving 11 bases between the germline ends. For the CDR3, the DNA is TGTGCCAGCAGCGATCCCAGGCTAGATACGCAGTATTTT. Its protein is CASSDPRLDTQYF.

The chain combines TRBV7-9 with TRBJ2-2; the D call may be TRBD1 or TRBD2 (5 bases each). This CDR3 comprises 13 residues. Germline V CDR1 and CDR2: SEHNR, FQNEAQ (reference sequence). V lost 5 bases and J 9 bases, leaving 13 bases between the germline ends. The CDR3 here is CASSPEGIRELFF. The CDR3 DNA reads as TGTGCCAGCAGCCCCGAGGGGATACGGGAGCTGTTTTTT.

The rearrangement joins TRBV7-2 to TRBJ1-2; no clear D. This CDR3 has 13 amino acids. Per germline, CDR1 SGHTA and CDR2 FQGNSA. Trimming shortened V by 9 bases and J by 3 bases, and 14 bases separated the two germline ends. The CDR3: CASGLPVHYGYTF. In DNA, the CDR3 is TGTGCCAGTGGTCTACCCGTCCACTATGGCTACACCTTC.

In this sample, this clone turned up once. The chain has TRBV6-6 and TRBJ1-4; 8 bases agree with TRBD1. Trimming took 6 bases from V and 4 from J; bases not matched to a gene: 1. CDR1 is MNHNY and CDR2 is SVGAGI in the germline V gene (reference sequence). This CDR3 comprises 13 residues. The CDR3 sequence is CASRTGVNEKLFF. CDR3 DNA: TGTGCCAGCAGGACAGGGGTTAATGAAAAACTGTTTTTT.

The chain carries TRBV15 and TRBJ2-2; no reliable D call. Trimming cost V 0 bases and J 0 bases, with 11 bases left between them. CDR1 and CDR2 (germline): LNHNV, YYDKDF (reference sequence). CDR3 length equals 17 residues. CDR3 in DNA: TGTGCCACCAGCAGAGATTGGACGGCTACGAACACCGGGGAGCTGTTTTTT. Encoded protein: CATSRDWTATNTGELFF.

The chain joins TRBV27 to TRBJ2-1; D ambiguous. Germline CDR1 is MNHEY and CDR2 is SMNVEV (reference sequence). The CDR3 runs 13 residues. The germline V and J ends were trimmed by 5 bases and 4 bases, with 9 bases remaining between them. This chain's CDR3 is CASSRRWYNEQFF. The CDR3 region has the DNA TGTGCCAGCAGTAGACGATGGTACAATGAGCAGTTCTTC.

The chain combines TRBV9 with TRBJ2-7; the D gene is possibly TRBD1 (6 bases). The ends were cut back, 1 base at V and 0 bases at J, with 14 bases in the middle. The germline CDR1 and CDR2 sequences are SGDLS and YYNGEE. CDR3 size: 16 residues. CDR3 coding DNA: TGTGCCAGCAGCGTAACCGCAGGGGTGAGCTCCTACGAGCAGTACTTC. Encoded protein: CASSVTAGVSSYEQYF. The entire variable domain, with the rest obtained from reference TRBV9 and TRBJ2-7, is as follows: DSGVTQTPKHLITATGQRVTLRCSPRSGDLSVYWYQQSLDQGLQFLIQYYNGEERAKGNILERFSAQQFPDLHSELNLSSLELGDSALYFCASSVTAGVSSYEQYFGPGTRLTVT.

This clone was observed once. This chain joins TRBV7-9 and TRBJ2-1; D possibly corresponds to TRBD2 (5 bases). The ends were cut back, 0 bases at V and 1 base at J, with 7 bases in the middle. Per the germline V gene, CDR1 is SEHNR and CDR2 is FQNEAQ (reference sequence). The CDR3 is made up of 15 amino acids. The CDR3 sequence is CASSLARGSYNEQFF. The CDR3, as DNA: TGTGCCAGCAGCTTAGCCCGGGGATCCTACAATGAGCAGTTCTTC.

As DNA, the CDR3 is TGTGCCAGCAGTCTCGATGCCTACGAGCAGTACTTC. Protein: CASSLDAYEQYF. This rearrangement joins TRBV6-1 to TRBJ2-7; no clear D gene. Per germline, CDR1 MNHNS and CDR2 SASEGT. The CDR3 contains 12 residues. Trimming took 5 bases from V and 2 from J, leaving 7 bases between them.

The chain couples TRBV28 to TRBJ1-2; D unclear. The germline gives CDR1 MDHEN, CDR2 SYDVKM. CDR3 length equals 17 residues. V dropped 2 bases and J dropped 5 bases, with 21 bases sitting between them. Written as DNA, the CDR3 is TGTGCCAGCAGTTTAGGCCCCTCCTCCACGCACTCTTATGGCTACACCTTC. As protein: CASSLGPSSTHSYGYTF.

This rearrangement joins TRBV5-1 to TRBJ1-3; no clear D. V was trimmed by 0 bases and J by 6 bases, leaving 19 bases between them. CDR3 length equals 17 residues. From germline, CDR1 is SGHRS and CDR2 YFSETQ. The CDR3 sequence: CASSLGSVGSVENTIYF. The CDR3 DNA follows: TGCGCCAGCAGCTTGGGATCGGTAGGATCAGTCGAAAACACCATATATTTT.

The CDR3 protein is CASSSTPAASSYEQYF. In nucleotides, the CDR3 is TGTGCCAGCAGTTCCACTCCGGCTGCAAGCTCCTACGAGCAGTACTTC. The chain has TRBV2 and TRBJ2-7, with no clear D. The CDR3 has 16 amino acids. Germline V gene sequence: CDR1 SNHLY, CDR2 FYNNEI. V shed 5 bases and J shed 0 bases, with 17 bases lying between them.

This chain uses TRBV11-2 with TRBJ2-1; D call uncertain. Germline V gene data show CDR1 as SGHAT and CDR2 as FQNNGV. With 5 bases removed from V and 6 bases from J, the gap between germline ends came to 11 bases. The CDR3 totals 13 residues. The CDR3 sequence: CASSPGYGNEQFF. The CDR3 DNA reads as TGTGCCAGCAGCCCTGGGTATGGCAATGAGCAGTTCTTC.

On this clone: Other DNA sequences within the sample encode an identical CDR3. The chain recombines TRBV27 with TRBJ1-5, with unresolved D. The CDR3 spans 14 residues. Germline assignment: CDR1 MNHEY and CDR2 SMNVEV (reference sequence). The ends were cut back, 6 bases at V and 1 base at J, with 10 bases in the middle. CDR3 sequence (DNA): TGTGCCAGCAGCCCCGGGAGAAGCAATCAGCCCCAGCATTTT. It encodes CASSPGRSNQPQHF.

The rearrangement links TRBV2 to TRBJ2-7; D could derive from TRBD1 or TRBD2 (5 bases each). Trimming shortened V by 7 bases and J by 2 bases, and 15 bases separated the two germline ends. The length of the CDR3 is 14 residues. The V gene's germline CDR1 is SNHLY and CDR2 FYNNEI. The CDR3 loop is CASNTRDRAYEQYF. The CDR3, as DNA: TGTGCCAGCAACACCCGGGACCGCGCCTACGAGCAGTACTTC. Full variable domain (remainder filled in from reference TRBV2 and TRBJ2-7): EPEVTQTPSHQVTQMGQEVILRCVPISNHLYFYWYRQILGQKVEFLVSFYNNEISEKSEIFDDQFSVERPDGSNFTLKIRSTKLEDSAMYFCASNTRDRAYEQYFGPGTRLTVT.

The chain is built from TRBV4-2 and TRBJ2-7; D not certain. The CDR3 totals 14 residues. The V gene lost 0 bases and the J gene lost 0 bases, with 6 bases spanning the gap. Germline lookup yields CDR1 LGHNA and CDR2 YNFKEQ. CDR3 bases: TGTGCCAGCAGCCAAGAATATCCCTCCTACGAGCAGTACTTC. Its protein is CASSQEYPSYEQYF.

This chain joins TRBV7-9 and TRBJ2-7, with 8 positions matching TRBD1. J gave up 3 bases and V 4 bases, and 14 bases lay outside the gene matches. CDR1 is SEHNR and CDR2 is FQNEAQ in the germline V gene (reference sequence). The CDR3 contains 17 residues. The CDR3 reads CASSSDRASTSRYEQYF. The CDR3 region has the DNA TGTGCCAGCAGCTCGGACAGGGCTTCAACCTCCCGCTACGAGCAGTACTTC.

This chain connects TRBV6-4 to TRBJ2-5; D is unclear. V was pared by 4 bases and J by 2 bases, with 17 bases between. CDR3 length equals 16 residues. Germline assignment: CDR1 MRHNA and CDR2 SNTAGT. The CDR3 nucleotides are TGTGCCAGCAGTGCCCACCCCCCGGCTATTCAAGAGACCCAGTACTTC. Translating it yields CASSAHPPAIQETQYF.

The V gene is TRBV19, the J gene TRBJ2-1, with 10 bases identical to TRBD2. V lost 4 bases, J lost 5 bases, and 5 bases stayed unmatched. The germline CDR1 and CDR2 sequences are LNHDA and SQIVND (reference sequence). The CDR3 runs 15 residues. The CDR3 nucleotides are TGTGCCAGTAGTAACACACTAGCGGGGAACAATGAGCAGTTCTTC. Protein: CASSNTLAGNNEQFF.